This is a list of T cell receptor beta chains from one sample in a study of sequential checkpoint blockade in melanoma. Repertoires were generated with immunoSEQ multiplex PCR, while TCRdb's copy carries only in-frame clones and drops some. This sample has about 35,000 clones, with 84% found just once. The sequences come from CD8+ T cells sorted from blood (inferred from file names), collected from a patient given nivolumab and ipilimumab in sequence. These receptors originate from a human donor with melanoma. The CDR3 runs from the conserved cysteine through the conserved F or W. D genes are given only for firm matches. Clone size is shown for a subset of rows, as once, few, many or a class of expanded clone.

>TRBD2|.|TRBV6-5|TRBJ2-5
TGTGCCAGCAGTTACTCAGCGGGGAAAGAGACCCAGTACTTC
CASSYSAGKETQYF
>.|.|TRBV7-9|TRBJ2-1
TGTGCCAGCAGCTTAGCGGACAGCTACAATGAGCAGTTCTTC
CASSLADSYNEQFF
>TRBD1|.|TRBV9|TRBJ2-7
TGTGCCAGCAGCCTAGGACAGGGGGCAGGTTACGAGCAGTACTTC
CASSLGQGAGYEQYF
>.|.|TRBV5-6|TRBJ2-7
TGTGCCAGCACCAAATTGACAGGACACTACGAGCAGTACTTC
CASTKLTGHYEQYF
>.|.|TRBV4-1|TRBJ2-2
TGCGCCAGCAGCCAAAGCAACACCGGGGAGCTGTTTTTT
CASSQSNTGELFF
>.|.|TRBV27|TRBJ2-2
TGTGCCAGCAGTTCAACAGGGTGGGGGACCGGGGAGCTGTTTTTT
CASSSTGWGTGELFF
>.|.|TRBV6-4|TRBJ1-2
TGTGCCAGCAAGAAAGATGCCACGACAGGCGATGGCTACACCTTC
CASKKDATTGDGYTF
>.|.|TRBV6-5|TRBJ2-5
TGTGCCAGCAGTTATGGCAGGGAATGGGAGACCCAGTACTTC
CASSYGREWETQYF
>.|.|TRBV6-5|TRBJ1-1
TGTGCCAGCAGTGGCGGGACGGTGAACACCGAAGCTTTCTTT
CASSGGTVNTEAFF
>TRBD1|.|TRBV5-6|TRBJ1-2
TGTGCCAGCAGCTTGGTAGTAGGGGGCATCTATGGCTACACCTTC
CASSLVVGGIYGYTF
>TRBD1|.|TRBV5-1|TRBJ1-1
TGCGCCAGCAGCGGAGGACAGGGGGCGAACACTGAAGCTTTCTTT
CASSGGQGANTEAFF
>TRBD2|.|TRBV15|TRBJ2-1
TGTGCCACCAGCAGAGATGGTACTAGCGGCCTGTACAATGAGCAGTTCTTC
CATSRDGTSGLYNEQFF
>TRBD2|.|TRBV14|TRBJ2-7
TGTGCCAGCAGCCAAGTTGGTCAAGCGGGAGTTTACCCCCCCTACGAGCAGTACTTC
CASSQVGQAGVYPPYEQYF
>.|.|TRBV19|TRBJ1-3
TGTGCCAGTAGTAGCCCCCCCCCTTTAGGGGTTGGCCCTGGAAACACCATATATTTT
CASSSPPPLGVGPGNTIYF
>.|.|TRBV4-1|TRBJ1-4
TGCGCCAGCACCTCGGGGGGGGCGCAAGCGGGAGAACTGTTTTTT
CASTSGGAQAGELFF
>.|.|TRBV20-1|TRBJ1-1
TGCACCTGGCTCGTGAACACTGAAGCTTTCTTT
CTWLVNTEAFF
>.|.|TRBV9|TRBJ1-1
TGTGCCAGCAGCGTAGCTGTAAACACTGAAGCTTTCTTT
CASSVAVNTEAFF
>.|once|TRBV6-5|TRBJ1-5
TGTGCCAGCACCCCCGGGGAGGGTCAGCCCCAGCATTTT
CASTPGEGQPQHF
>.|.|TRBV15|TRBJ2-7
TGTGCCACCAGTTCATACAGCCACGAGCAGTACTTC
CATSSYSHEQYF